Listed below are T cell receptor beta chains from one sample, sequenced in a study of T cell repertoires in cytomegalovirus infection. No antigen has been identified for these receptors. One entry per CDR3 protein, called by TCRdb with MiXCR from the reads. The sample has approximately 910,000 distinct CDR3 sequences; roughly a third are singletons. The input for sequencing was cultured CD8+ T cells from PBMCs, taken from culture after CMV antigen stimulation. The receptors stem from a human donor in good health (CMV status not recorded). Some clones in this sample may be carry-over from other donors' samples. Each CDR3 is given with its conserved first and last residue. The D gene is left open where the match is weak. Size is stated for part of the rows, as once, few or many counts, or as a class when the clone is expanded.

j_call d_call clone_size cdr3_length v_call cdr3_aa cdr3_nt
TRBJ1-5 - - 14 TRBV12-3/TRBV12-4 CASRPTGSNQPQHF TGTGCCAGCAGACCGACAGGTAGCAATCAGCCCCAGCATTTT
TRBJ1-1 - - 14 TRBV11-2 CASSLDGRGTEAFF TGTGCCAGCAGCTTAGACGGGAGAGGGACTGAAGCTTTCTTT
TRBJ2-5 TRBD1 - 16 TRBV5-4 CASSDRQGPYQETQYF TGTGCCAGCAGCGATCGACAGGGGCCGTACCAAGAGACCCAGTACTTC
TRBJ1-6 - - 18 TRBV4-1 CASSQDHDSSSYNSPLHF TGCGCCAGCAGCCAAGATCACGACAGTAGCTCCTATAATTCACCCCTCCACTTT
TRBJ2-1 - - 15 TRBV12-3/TRBV12-4 CASSFPGRRHNEQFF TGTGCCAGCAGTTTTCCTGGGCGACGGCACAATGAGCAGTTCTTC
TRBJ2-1 TRBD1 medium-sized 16 TRBV7-8 CASSLVQGAHYNEQFF TGTGCCAGCAGCTTAGTACAGGGGGCGCATTACAATGAGCAGTTCTTC
TRBJ2-2 - many 16 TRBV7-8 CASSSGVRQNTGELFF TGTGCCAGCAGCTCCGGGGTGAGGCAGAACACCGGGGAGCTGTTTTTT
TRBJ1-1 - - 16 TRBV13 CASSWGYTGVNTEAFF TGTGCCAGCAGCTGGGGCTATACAGGCGTGAACACTGAAGCTTTCTTT
TRBJ2-1 TRBD1 few 16 TRBV2 CASRDSDRETYNEQFF TGTGCCAGCAGGGACTCGGACAGGGAGACCTACAATGAGCAGTTCTTC
TRBJ2-7 - once 12 TRBV7-9 CASSSRRPGQYF TGTGCCAGCAGTTCCCGGCGACCGGGGCAGTACTTC
TRBJ2-2 - few 15 TRBV24-1 CATSDLQQNTGELFF TGTGCCACCAGTGATTTGCAACAGAACACCGGGGAGCTGTTTTTT
TRBJ1-5 TRBD1 few 18 TRBV20-1 CSAIPGTGAFYSNQPQHF TGCAGTGCAATCCCCGGGACAGGGGCCTTCTATAGCAATCAGCCCCAGCATTTT
TRBJ2-4 - few 16 TRBV7-6 CASSPPVGEAKNIQYF TGTGCCAGCAGCCCACCGGTGGGAGAAGCCAAAAACATTCAGTACTTC
TRBJ1-4 - few 13 TRBV19 CASSIGPGEKLFF TGTGCCAGTAGTATCGGGCCGGGTGAAAAACTGTTTTTT
TRBJ1-1 - - 14 TRBV12-3/TRBV12-4 CASSPGLQNTEAFF TGTGCCAGCAGTCCGGGACTGCAGAACACTGAAGCTTTCTTT
TRBJ1-4 TRBD1 - 18 TRBV6-1 CASSDQPPLGRGNEKLFF TGTGCCAGCAGTGACCAGCCCCCCCTCGGCAGGGGGAATGAAAAACTGTTTTTT
TRBJ2-3 - - 15 TRBV6-5 CASSGLGSVADTQYF TGTGCCAGCAGCGGCCTCGGTAGCGTCGCAGATACGCAGTATTTT
TRBJ2-5 TRBD2 few 14 TRBV6-5 CASSYGTSVGTQYF TGTGCCAGCAGTTACGGGACTAGCGTAGGGACCCAGTACTTC
TRBJ2-5 - few 14 TRBV27 CASSPGVLRETQYF TGTGCCAGCAGCCCAGGGGTGTTGCGCGAGACCCAGTACTTC
TRBJ1-1 - many 15 TRBV7-2 CASSLASSMNTEAFF TGTGCCAGCAGCTTAGCCAGCAGCATGAACACTGAAGCTTTCTTT
TRBJ1-2 - - 13 TRBV5-5 CASSLVSDYGYTF TGTGCCAGCAGCTTGGTGTCTGACTATGGCTACACCTTC
TRBJ1-2 - few 13 TRBV28 CASSWRGRLGYTF TGTGCCAGCAGTTGGCGCGGCAGGTTGGGCTACACCTTC
TRBJ1-5 TRBD1 many 16 TRBV5-5 CASSLHPDRVNQPQHF TGTGCCAGCAGCTTGCATCCGGACAGGGTCAATCAGCCCCAGCATTTT
TRBJ1-1 - few 14 TRBV7-8 CASSRTERNTEAFF TGTGCCAGCAGCCGTACGGAGCGGAACACTGAAGCTTTCTTT
TRBJ2-3 TRBD2 many 15 TRBV7-6 CASSLMRGGADTQYF TGTGCCAGCAGCCTTATGCGGGGGGGAGCAGATACGCAGTATTTT
TRBJ1-5 - many 14 TRBV19 CASSTRPGYQPQHF TGTGCCAGTAGTACCCGCCCAGGGTACCAGCCCCAGCATTTT
TRBJ1-1 TRBD1 few 12 TRBV20-1 CSGRGQGTEAFF TGCAGTGGAAGGGGACAGGGCACTGAAGCTTTCTTT
TRBJ2-3 TRBD1 few 15 TRBV5-8 CASSLQGRLADTQYF TGTGCCAGCAGCTTACAGGGGAGATTGGCAGATACGCAGTATTTT
TRBJ1-1 - - 12 TRBV12-3/TRBV12-4 CASGAVNTEAFF TGTGCCAGCGGCGCAGTGAACACTGAAGCTTTCTTT
TRBJ2-7 - few 13 TRBV7-2 CASSPQGVYEQYF TGTGCCAGCAGCCCACAGGGAGTCTACGAGCAGTACTTC
TRBJ2-3 - once 15 TRBV11-3 CASSPEGVGADTQYF TGTGCCAGCAGCCCCGAGGGGGTCGGGGCAGATACGCAGTATTTT
TRBJ1-2 - - 14 TRBV20-1 CSARDPFVGEGYTF TGCAGTGCTAGAGATCCCTTCGTGGGTGAGGGCTACACCTTC
TRBJ1-2 - - 15 TRBV5-4 CASSLFGDLLGGYTF TGTGCCAGCAGCTTGTTTGGGGATCTTCTGGGTGGCTACACCTTC
TRBJ2-6 - - 17 TRBV19 CASRIVRPTTGANVLTF TGTGCCAGTAGGATAGTAAGGCCCACGACTGGGGCCAACGTCCTGACTTTC
TRBJ2-7 - few 15 TRBV27 CASSPGRGPSYEQYF TGTGCCAGCAGTCCCGGACGGGGTCCCTCCTACGAGCAGTACTTC
TRBJ2-2 TRBD1 - 18 TRBV27 CASRRDRGLGAQTGELFF TGTGCCAGCAGAAGGGACAGGGGACTAGGGGCGCAGACCGGGGAGCTGTTTTTT
TRBJ2-1 TRBD1 few 13 TRBV12-3/TRBV12-4 CASSSTGINEQFF TGTGCCAGCAGTTCGACAGGGATAAATGAGCAGTTCTTC
TRBJ2-1 TRBD1 many 15 TRBV7-9 CASSSRDRGQDEQFF TGTGCCAGCAGCAGCCGGGACAGGGGGCAGGATGAGCAGTTCTTC